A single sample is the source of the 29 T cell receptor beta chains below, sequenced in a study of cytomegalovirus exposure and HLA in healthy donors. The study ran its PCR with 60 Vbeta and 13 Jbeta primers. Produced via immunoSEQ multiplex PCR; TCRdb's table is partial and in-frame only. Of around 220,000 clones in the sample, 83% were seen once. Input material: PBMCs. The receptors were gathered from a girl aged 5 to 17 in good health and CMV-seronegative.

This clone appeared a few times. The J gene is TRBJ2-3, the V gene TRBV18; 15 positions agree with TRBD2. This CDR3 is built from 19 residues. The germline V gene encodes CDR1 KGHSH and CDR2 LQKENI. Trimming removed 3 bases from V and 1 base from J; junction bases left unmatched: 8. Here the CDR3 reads CASSPRPGLAGGGTDTQYF. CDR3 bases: TGTGCCAGCTCACCTAGACCGGGACTAGCGGGGGGCGGCACAGATACGCAGTATTTT. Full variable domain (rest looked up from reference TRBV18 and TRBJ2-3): NAGVMQNPRHLVRRRGQEARLRCSPMKGHSHVYWYRQLPEEGLKFMVYLQKENIIDESGMPKERFSAEFPKEGPSILRIQQVVRGDSAAYFCASSPRPGLAGGGTDTQYFGPGTRLTVL.

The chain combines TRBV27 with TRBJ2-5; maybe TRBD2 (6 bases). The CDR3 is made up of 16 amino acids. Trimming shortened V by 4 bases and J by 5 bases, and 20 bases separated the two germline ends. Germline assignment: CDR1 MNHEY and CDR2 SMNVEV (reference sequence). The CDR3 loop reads CASSSPTNAGRETQYF. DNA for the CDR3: TGTGCCAGCAGTTCACCGACGAATGCAGGGAGGGAGACCCAGTACTTC.

The CDR3 DNA reads TGTGCCAGCAGCCCTGGACAGGGCGGTAATTCACCCCTCCACTTT. It specifies CASSPGQGGNSPLHF. The chain carries TRBV7-6 and TRBJ1-6, with 8 bases that match TRBD1. This CDR3 region has 15 residues. With 5 bases clipped from V and 6 bases from J, the junction kept 6 bases outside the gene matches. CDR1 and CDR2 from the germline V gene are SGHVS and FNYEAQ.

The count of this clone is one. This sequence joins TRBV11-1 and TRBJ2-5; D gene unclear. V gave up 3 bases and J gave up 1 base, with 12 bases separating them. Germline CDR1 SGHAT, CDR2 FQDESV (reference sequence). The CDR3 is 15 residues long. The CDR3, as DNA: TGTGCCAGCAGCTTTAGTTGGTCCGCCCAAGAGACCCAGTACTTC. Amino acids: CASSFSWSAQETQYF.

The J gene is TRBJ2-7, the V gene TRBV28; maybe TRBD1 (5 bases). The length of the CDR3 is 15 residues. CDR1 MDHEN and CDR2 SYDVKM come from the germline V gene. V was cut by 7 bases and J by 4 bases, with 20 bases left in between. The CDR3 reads CASTRVREGAYEQYF. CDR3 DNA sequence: TGTGCCAGCACACGCGTAAGGGAAGGGGCTTACGAGCAGTACTTC. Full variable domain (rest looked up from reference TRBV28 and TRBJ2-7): DVKVTQSSRYLVKRTGEKVFLECVQDMDHENMFWYRQDPGLGLRLIYFSYDVKMKEKGDIPEGYSVSREKKERFSLILESASTNQTSMYLCASTRVREGAYEQYFGPGTRLTVT.

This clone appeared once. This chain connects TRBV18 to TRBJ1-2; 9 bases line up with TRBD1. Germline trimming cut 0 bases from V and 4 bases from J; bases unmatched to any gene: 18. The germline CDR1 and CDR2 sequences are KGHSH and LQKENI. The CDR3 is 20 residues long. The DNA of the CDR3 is TGTGCCAGCTCACCACCGGGATCCGGGACAGGGAATCTTAGGCCCTATGGCTACACCTTC. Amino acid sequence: CASSPPGSGTGNLRPYGYTF.

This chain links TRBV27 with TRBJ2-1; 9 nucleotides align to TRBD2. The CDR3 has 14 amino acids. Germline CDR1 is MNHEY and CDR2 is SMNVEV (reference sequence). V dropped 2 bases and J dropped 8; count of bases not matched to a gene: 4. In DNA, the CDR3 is TGTGCCAGCAGTTTAGTGGTAGCGGGAGATGAGCAGTTCTTC. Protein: CASSLVVAGDEQFF.

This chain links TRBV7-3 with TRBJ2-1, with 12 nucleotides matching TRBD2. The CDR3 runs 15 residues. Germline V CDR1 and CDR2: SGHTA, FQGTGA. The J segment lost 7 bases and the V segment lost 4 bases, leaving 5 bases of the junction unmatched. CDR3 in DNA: TGTGCCAGCAGCTCTGGACTAGCGGGGAAAAATGAGCAGTTCTTC. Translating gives CASSSGLAGKNEQFF.

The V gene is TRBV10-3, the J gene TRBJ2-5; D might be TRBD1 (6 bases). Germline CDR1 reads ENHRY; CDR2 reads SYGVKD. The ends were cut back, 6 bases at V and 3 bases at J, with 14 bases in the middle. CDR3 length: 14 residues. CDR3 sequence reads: CAISPGVKEETQYF. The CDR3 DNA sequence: TGTGCCATCAGCCCAGGGGTTAAGGAAGAGACCCAGTACTTC.

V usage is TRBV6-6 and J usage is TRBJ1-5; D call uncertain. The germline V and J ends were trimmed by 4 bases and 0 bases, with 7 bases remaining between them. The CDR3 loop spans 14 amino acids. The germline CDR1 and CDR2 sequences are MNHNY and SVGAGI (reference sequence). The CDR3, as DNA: TGTGCCAGCAGTTCGTCGTATAGCAATCAGCCCCAGCATTTT. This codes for CASSSSYSNQPQHF.

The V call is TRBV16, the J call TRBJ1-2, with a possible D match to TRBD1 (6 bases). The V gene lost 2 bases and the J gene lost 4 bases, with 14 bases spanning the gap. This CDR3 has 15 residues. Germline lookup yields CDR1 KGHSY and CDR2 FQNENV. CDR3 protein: CASSQAGAVGYGYTF. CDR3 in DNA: TGTGCCAGCAGCCAAGCGGGGGCGGTGGGCTATGGCTACACCTTC.

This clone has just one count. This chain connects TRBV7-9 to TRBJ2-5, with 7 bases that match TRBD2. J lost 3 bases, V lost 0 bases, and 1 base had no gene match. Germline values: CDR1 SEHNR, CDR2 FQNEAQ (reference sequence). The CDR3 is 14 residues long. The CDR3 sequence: CASSLAGGEETQYF. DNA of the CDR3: TGTGCCAGCAGCTTAGCGGGGGGGGAAGAGACCCAGTACTTC.

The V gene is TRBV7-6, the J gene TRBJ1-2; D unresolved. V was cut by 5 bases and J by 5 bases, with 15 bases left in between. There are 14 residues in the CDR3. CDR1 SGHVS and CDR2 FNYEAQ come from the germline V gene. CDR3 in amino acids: CASSPLGETYGYTF. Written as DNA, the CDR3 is TGTGCCAGCAGCCCGCTTGGGGAGACATATGGCTACACCTTC.

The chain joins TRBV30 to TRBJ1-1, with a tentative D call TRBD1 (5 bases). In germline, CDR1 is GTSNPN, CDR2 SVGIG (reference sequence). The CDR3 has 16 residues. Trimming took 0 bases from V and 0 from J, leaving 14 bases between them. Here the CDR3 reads CAWSVPGRGMNTEAFF. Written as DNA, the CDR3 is TGTGCCTGGAGTGTACCGGGTAGGGGTATGAACACTGAAGCTTTCTTT.

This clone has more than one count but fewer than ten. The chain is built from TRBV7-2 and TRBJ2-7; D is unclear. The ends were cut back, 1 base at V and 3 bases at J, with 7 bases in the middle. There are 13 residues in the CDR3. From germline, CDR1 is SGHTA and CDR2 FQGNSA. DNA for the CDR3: TGTGCCAGCAGCTTAGTTCTCGGCTACGAGCAGTACTTC. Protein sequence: CASSLVLGYEQYF.

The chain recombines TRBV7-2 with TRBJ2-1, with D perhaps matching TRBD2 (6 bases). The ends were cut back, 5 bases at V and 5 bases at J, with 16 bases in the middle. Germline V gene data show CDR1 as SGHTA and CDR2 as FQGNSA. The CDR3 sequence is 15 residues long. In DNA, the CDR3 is TGTGCCAGCAGCCTAGGCGGGAAGGTCCACAATGAGCAGTTCTTC. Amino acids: CASSLGGKVHNEQFF. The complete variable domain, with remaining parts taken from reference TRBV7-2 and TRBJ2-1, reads GAGVSQSPSNKVTEKGKDVELRCDPISGHTALYWYRQSLGQGLEFLIYFQGNSAPDKSGLPSDRFSAERTGGSVSTLTIQRTQQEDSAVYLCASSLGGKVHNEQFFGPGTRLTVL.

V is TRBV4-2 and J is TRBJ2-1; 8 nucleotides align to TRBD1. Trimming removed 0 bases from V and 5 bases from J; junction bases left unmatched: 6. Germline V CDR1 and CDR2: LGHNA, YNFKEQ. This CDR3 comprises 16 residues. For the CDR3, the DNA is TGTGCCAGCAGCCAAGACCCGTCAGGGGGCCACAATGAGCAGTTCTTC. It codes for CASSQDPSGGHNEQFF.

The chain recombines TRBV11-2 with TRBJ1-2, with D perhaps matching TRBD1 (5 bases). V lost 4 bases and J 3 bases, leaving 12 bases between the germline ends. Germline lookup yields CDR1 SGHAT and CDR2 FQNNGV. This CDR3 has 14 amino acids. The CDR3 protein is CASSSPGSHYGYTF. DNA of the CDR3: TGTGCCAGCAGCTCACCAGGGTCGCACTATGGCTACACCTTC.

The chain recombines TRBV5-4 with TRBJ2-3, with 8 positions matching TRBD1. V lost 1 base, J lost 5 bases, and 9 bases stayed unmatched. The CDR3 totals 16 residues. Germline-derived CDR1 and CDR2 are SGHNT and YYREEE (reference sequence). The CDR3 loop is CASSLSPGQALDTQYF. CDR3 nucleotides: TGTGCCAGCAGCTTGTCTCCGGGACAGGCTTTAGATACGCAGTATTTT.

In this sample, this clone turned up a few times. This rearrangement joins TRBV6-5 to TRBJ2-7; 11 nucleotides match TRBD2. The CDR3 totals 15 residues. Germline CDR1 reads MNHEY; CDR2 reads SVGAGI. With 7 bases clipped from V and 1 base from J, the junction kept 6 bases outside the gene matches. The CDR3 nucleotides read TGTGCCAGCACCCGAGGACTAGCGGGTTCCTACGAGCAGTACTTC. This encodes CASTRGLAGSYEQYF.

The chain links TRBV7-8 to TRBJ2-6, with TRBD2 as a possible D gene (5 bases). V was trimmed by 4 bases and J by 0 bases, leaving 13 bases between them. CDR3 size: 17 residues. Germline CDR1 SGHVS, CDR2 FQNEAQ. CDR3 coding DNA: TGTGCCAGCAGCTCCAAGACCGAGGGCTCTGGGGCCAACGTCCTGACTTTC. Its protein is CASSSKTEGSGANVLTF.

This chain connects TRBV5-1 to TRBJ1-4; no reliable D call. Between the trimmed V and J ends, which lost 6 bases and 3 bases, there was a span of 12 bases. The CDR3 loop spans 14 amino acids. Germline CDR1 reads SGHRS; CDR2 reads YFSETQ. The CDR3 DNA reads TGCGCCAGCACTTGGGGAGGTCCTAATGAAAAACTGTTTTTT. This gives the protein CASTWGGPNEKLFF.

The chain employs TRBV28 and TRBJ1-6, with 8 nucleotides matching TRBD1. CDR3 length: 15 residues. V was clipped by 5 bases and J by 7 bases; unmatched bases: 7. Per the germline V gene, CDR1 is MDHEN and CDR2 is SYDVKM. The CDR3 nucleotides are TGTGCCAGCAGTAGGACAGGGCGAGTCAATTCACCCCTCCACTTT. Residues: CASSRTGRVNSPLHF.

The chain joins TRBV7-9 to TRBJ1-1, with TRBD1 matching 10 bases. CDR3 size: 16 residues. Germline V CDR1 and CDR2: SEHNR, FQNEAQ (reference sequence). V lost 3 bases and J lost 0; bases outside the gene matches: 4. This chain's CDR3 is CASSLRGTGVNTEAFF. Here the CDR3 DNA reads TGTGCCAGCAGCTTGCGGGGGACAGGGGTGAACACTGAAGCTTTCTTT.

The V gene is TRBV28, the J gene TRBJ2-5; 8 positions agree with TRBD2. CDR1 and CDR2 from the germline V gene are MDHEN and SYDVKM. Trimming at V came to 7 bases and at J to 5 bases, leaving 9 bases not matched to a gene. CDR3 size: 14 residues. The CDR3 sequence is CASNSGNGWETQYF. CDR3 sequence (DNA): TGTGCCAGCAATAGCGGGAACGGATGGGAGACCCAGTACTTC.

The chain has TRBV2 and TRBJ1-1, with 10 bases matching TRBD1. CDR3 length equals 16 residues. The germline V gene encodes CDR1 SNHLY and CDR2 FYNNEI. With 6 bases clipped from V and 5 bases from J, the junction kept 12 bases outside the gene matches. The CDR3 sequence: CASSALRQGARTEAFF. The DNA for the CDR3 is TGTGCCAGCAGCGCCTTAAGACAGGGGGCAAGAACTGAAGCTTTCTTT.

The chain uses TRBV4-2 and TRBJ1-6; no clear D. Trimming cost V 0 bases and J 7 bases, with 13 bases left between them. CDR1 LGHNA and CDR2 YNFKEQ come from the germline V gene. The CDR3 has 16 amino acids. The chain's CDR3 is CASSQEIERLNSPLHF. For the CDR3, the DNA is TGTGCCAGCAGCCAAGAGATAGAAAGATTAAATTCACCCCTCCACTTT.

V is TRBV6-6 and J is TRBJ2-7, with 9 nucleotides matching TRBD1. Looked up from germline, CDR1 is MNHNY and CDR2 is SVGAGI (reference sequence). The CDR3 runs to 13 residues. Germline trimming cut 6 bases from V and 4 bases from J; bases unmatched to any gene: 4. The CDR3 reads CASRGQGDYEQYF. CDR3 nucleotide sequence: TGTGCCAGCAGGGGACAGGGTGATTACGAGCAGTACTTC.

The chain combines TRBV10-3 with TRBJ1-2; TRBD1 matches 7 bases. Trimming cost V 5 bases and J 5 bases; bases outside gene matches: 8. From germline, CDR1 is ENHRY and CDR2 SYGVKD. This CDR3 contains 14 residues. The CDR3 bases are TGTGCCATCAGTTCAACCGGGACAGAGTATGGCTACACCTTC. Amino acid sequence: CAISSTGTEYGYTF.